This entry lists 32 T cell receptor beta chains sequenced from one sample in a study of T-cell reconstitution after alpha-beta-depleted transplantation in children (dated by TCRdb to the mid-2010s). The library relied on PCR. Sequencing instrument: Illumina HiSeq 2500. Molecular barcoding was employed in the preparation of TCR libraries, with unique molecular identifiers being used to normalize TCRbeta repertoire quantification. The public reads were run again by TCRdb, first through fastp at Q25 and then through MiXCR, and only productive beta chains were kept. Entries that share a CDR3 protein sequence are merged under the most common genes and DNA. In this sample the table shows 500,000 to 600,000 distinct CDR3 sequences, roughly 33% of which occur a single time. Around 2.5% of the sample comes from the top ten. The sample was PBMCs from the stem cell graft donor, taken from the stem cell graft. The receptor source for this set is a human donor who donated a stem cell graft to a child with aplastic anemia.

This clonotype was observed a handful of times. This chain uses TRBV3-1 with TRBJ2-3; TRBD2 matches at 11 bases. CDR3 length: 19 amino acids. Germline loops: CDR1 LGHDT, CDR2 YNNKEL (reference sequence). Trimming removed 8 bases from V and 0 bases from J; junction bases left unmatched: 16. The CDR3 DNA sequence: TGTGCCAGCTCCTTCGGGGGCCTAGCGGGGGGTAGGAGCACAGATACGCAGTATTTT. Protein product: CASSFGGLAGGRSTDTQYF.

The chain joins TRBV18 to TRBJ2-2; D remains unclear. Trimming left V 6 bases short and J 7 bases short, with 9 bases between. This CDR3 has 12 residues. Germline V lookup: CDR1 KGHSH, CDR2 LQKENI. The CDR3 DNA is TGTGCCAGCTCCACAAGAGGCGGGGAGCTGTTTTTT. Its translation: CASSTRGGELFF.

This clonotype has more than one count but fewer than ten. The CDR3 DNA reads TGCGCCAGCAGCCAAGAGGGGAGCTCCTACAATGAGCAGTTCTTC. It translates to CASSQEGSSYNEQFF. The chain is built from TRBV4-3 and TRBJ2-1; D perhaps matches TRBD2 (5 bases). In germline, CDR1 is LGHNA, CDR2 YSLEER. V lost 0 bases, J lost 0 bases, and 6 bases lay in between. CDR3 size: 15 residues.

The V gene is TRBV7-2, the J gene TRBJ1-1, with a tentative D call TRBD1 (6 bases). The germline V and J ends were trimmed by 5 bases and 8 bases, with 15 bases remaining between them. CDR3 length: 13 amino acids. Germline V CDR1 and CDR2: SGHTA, FQGNSA. In nucleotides, the CDR3 is TGTGCCAGCAGCGAGCCACACAGGGCAGAAGCTTTCTTT. Translating gives CASSEPHRAEAFF.

The chain has TRBV7-2 and TRBJ2-3; TRBD1 agrees at 9 bases. With V trimmed by 4 bases and J by 4 bases, 3 bases remained unmatched. Per germline, CDR1 SGHTA and CDR2 FQGNSA. The CDR3 contains 14 residues. CDR3 sequence reads: CASSYRGRADTQYF. The CDR3 DNA reads TGTGCCAGCAGCTACAGGGGGCGCGCAGATACGCAGTATTTT.

The gene calls are TRBV12-3 or TRBV12-4 and TRBJ2-1; 8 positions match TRBD2. The CDR3 has 15 residues. With V trimmed by 3 bases and J by 9 bases, 10 bases remained unmatched. The CDR3 nucleotides read TGTGCCAGCAGTTTTAGCGGGAAGAGACCCAGTGAGCAGTTCTTC. As protein: CASSFSGKRPSEQFF.

The chain uses TRBV3-1 and TRBJ2-3; 11 bases match TRBD2. The CDR3 has 15 amino acids. Germline V gene sequence: CDR1 LGHDT, CDR2 YNNKEL (reference sequence). Trimming took 6 bases from V and 3 from J; bases not matched to a gene: 5. CDR3 sequence reads: CASSAGLAATDTQYF. Written as DNA, the CDR3 is TGTGCCAGCAGTGCGGGACTAGCGGCAACAGATACGCAGTATTTT.

The genes are TRBV5-1 and TRBJ1-1, with 7 bases fitting TRBD1. The CDR3 runs to 14 residues. Per the germline V gene, CDR1 is SGHRS and CDR2 is YFSETQ. Trimming cost V 1 base and J 4 bases; bases outside gene matches: 4. The CDR3: CASSLRQGVTEAFF. In nucleotides, the CDR3 is TGCGCCAGCAGCTTGAGGCAGGGGGTCACTGAAGCTTTCTTT.

The chain has TRBV19 and TRBJ1-1; tentative D call: TRBD1 (6 bases). CDR3 length equals 18 residues. V lost 4 bases, J lost 0 bases, and 21 bases lay in between. Germline values: CDR1 LNHDA, CDR2 SQIVND (reference sequence). CDR3: CASSTLGQMKVMNTEAFF. The CDR3 DNA sequence: TGTGCCAGTAGTACCCTCGGACAGATGAAAGTCATGAACACTGAAGCTTTCTTT.

This chain connects TRBV4-3 to TRBJ2-1, with D tentatively TRBD2 (5 bases). The CDR3 contains 14 residues. Trimming removed 4 bases at V and 15 bases at J, with 22 bases between. Germline CDR1 reads LGHNA; CDR2 reads YSLEER. CDR3 in amino acids: CASSPDNHEGLRFF. CDR3 coding DNA: TGCGCCAGCAGCCCCGACAACCACGAGGGATTGCGGTTCTTC.

V is TRBV7-2 and J is TRBJ2-1; D remains unclear. V lost 4 bases to trimming and J lost 5 bases, with 9 bases between them. The germline gives CDR1 SGHTA, CDR2 FQGNSA. This CDR3 has 13 residues. In nucleotides, the CDR3 is TGTGCCAGCAGCTCCAAATTCGACAATGAGCAGTTCTTC. Its protein product is CASSSKFDNEQFF.

In this sample, this clonotype turned up many times. The genes are TRBV7-8 and TRBJ1-4; D possibly corresponds to TRBD1 (6 bases). The CDR3 is 13 amino acids. CDR1 and CDR2 (germline): SGHVS, FQNEAQ. V lost 5 bases, J lost 8 bases, and 12 bases lay in between. CDR3 region: CASSPSQGEKLFF. CDR3 in DNA: TGTGCCAGCAGCCCAAGCCAGGGGGAAAAACTGTTTTTT.

This clonotype was observed a handful of times. This chain connects TRBV29-1 to TRBJ1-1, with D perhaps TRBD1 (5 bases). The germline V gene encodes CDR1 SQVTM and CDR2 ANQGSEA. The V end was cut by 4 bases, the J end by 3 bases, with 15 bases between. This CDR3 has 14 amino acids. CDR3 DNA sequence: TGCAGCGTTGGGGTGGGACTCCAGGACACTGAAGCTTTCTTT. Its translation is CSVGVGLQDTEAFF.

This clonotype was detected a few times. The V gene is TRBV6-2 or TRBV6-3, the J gene TRBJ2-7, with 10 bases identical to TRBD2. V lost 4 bases and J lost 5; bases outside the gene matches: 8. This CDR3 region has 15 residues. From germline, CDR1 is MNHEY and CDR2 SVGEGT. The CDR3 sequence: CASSFLAGELDEQYV. CDR3 bases: TGTGCCAGCAGTTTTCTAGCGGGAGAACTTGACGAGCAGTACGTC.

This clonotype was recorded once. This chain uses TRBV24-1 with TRBJ2-1; D might be TRBD1 (5 bases). This CDR3 region has 14 residues. The germline V gene encodes CDR1 KGHDR and CDR2 SFDVKD. Trimming removed 3 bases at V and 7 bases at J, with 12 bases between. As DNA, the CDR3 is TGTGCCACCAGTGATCTGAGACAGCAGAATGAGCAGTTCTTC. Its protein is CATSDLRQQNEQFF.

The chain uses TRBV18 and TRBJ2-7; tentative D call: TRBD2 (5 bases). V was shortened by 4 bases and J by 2 bases, with 12 bases between the two germline ends. The CDR3 is 14 residues long. Looked up from germline, CDR1 is KGHSH and CDR2 is LQKENI. In nucleotides, the CDR3 is TGTGCCAGCTCACATTCATCGGGGACCTACGAGCAGTACTTC. This encodes CASSHSSGTYEQYF.

The CDR3 DNA is TGTGCCAGCAGTTACGCTCCGGGGACTTACTACGAGCAGTACGTC. Amino acid sequence: CASSYAPGTYYEQYV. The rearrangement links TRBV6-5 to TRBJ2-7; maybe TRBD2 (6 bases). From germline, CDR1 is MNHEY and CDR2 SVGAGI. The CDR3 is made up of 15 amino acids. Deletions cut 2 bases from V and 3 bases from J, with 14 bases between.

This clonotype was seen just once. The chain recombines TRBV28 with TRBJ2-3, with D tentatively TRBD1 or TRBD2 (5 bases each). The CDR3 runs to 12 residues. From germline, CDR1 is MDHEN and CDR2 SYDVKM. V was pared by 11 bases and J by 4 bases, with 13 bases between. The CDR3 is CAHHGASDTQYF. Here the CDR3 DNA reads TGTGCCCATCACGGGGCCTCAGATACGCAGTATTTT.

The rearrangement joins TRBV5-1 to TRBJ1-1, with D maybe TRBD1 (6 bases). V lost 3 bases to trimming and J lost 9 bases, with 18 bases between them. The CDR3 extends over 14 amino acids. Germline V CDR1 and CDR2: SGHRS, YFSETQ. In DNA form, the CDR3 reads TGCGCCAGCAGCTGGACGACAGGTCCGGGGCAAGCTTTCTTT. Encoded protein: CASSWTTGPGQAFF. The full variable domain, with the rest looked up from reference TRBV5-1 and TRBJ1-1, is KAGVTQTPRYLIKTRGQQVTLSCSPISGHRSVSWYQQTPGQGLQFLFEYFSETQRNKGNFPGRFSGRQFSNSRSEMNVSTLELGDSALYLCASSWTTGPGQAFFGQGTRLTVV.

The V gene is TRBV7-9, the J gene TRBJ2-1, with D tentatively TRBD2 (6 bases). Per germline, CDR1 SEHNR and CDR2 FQNEAQ (reference sequence). V lost 3 bases and J 6 bases, leaving 18 bases between the germline ends. This CDR3 comprises 16 residues. The CDR3 bases are TGTGCCAGCAGCTTCTCAACGGTAGCGGAAAGCAATGAGCAGTTCTTC. Residues: CASSFSTVAESNEQFF.

The rearrangement uses TRBV4-3 and TRBJ2-1, with 7 bases that match TRBD2. Losses at the gene ends were 0 bases for V and 9 bases for J; bases not matched to a gene: 17. The CDR3 has 18 amino acids. Germline loops: CDR1 LGHNA, CDR2 YSLEER. CDR3 residues: CASSQDPSGIPSGGEQFF. CDR3 DNA: TGCGCCAGCAGCCAAGATCCGAGCGGGATTCCCTCGGGGGGTGAGCAGTTCTTC.

V and J are TRBV11-1 and TRBJ2-1; D is uncertain. V gave up 4 bases and J gave up 2 bases, with 18 bases separating them. The CDR3 loop spans 17 amino acids. The germline V gene encodes CDR1 SGHAT and CDR2 FQDESV (reference sequence). The CDR3: CASSSIAISSAYNEQFF. CDR3 nucleotides: TGTGCCAGCAGCTCAATCGCTATCTCGTCCGCCTACAATGAGCAGTTCTTC.

DNA for the CDR3: TGTGCCAGCAGTTACGATCCAGACTACAATGAGCAGTTCTTC. This translates into CASSYDPDYNEQFF. J is TRBJ2-1 and V is TRBV6-2 or TRBV6-3, with D unclear. This CDR3 contains 14 residues. CDR1 is MNHEY, CDR2 SVGEGT, per germline. V shed 2 bases and J shed 3 bases, with 8 bases lying between them.

This clonotype showed up just a few times. The chain joins TRBV20-1 to TRBJ2-1; 7 positions agree with TRBD2. The CDR3 is 17 amino acids. V was pared by 1 base and J by 0 bases, with 9 bases of the junction left unmatched. Germline CDR1 and CDR2: DFQATT and SNEGSKA (reference sequence). This CDR3 is CSARAFGGVSSYNEQFF. The CDR3 nucleotides are TGCAGTGCTAGAGCGTTTGGGGGGGTAAGCTCCTACAATGAGCAGTTCTTC.

The V gene is TRBV29-1, the J gene TRBJ2-3; TRBD2 matches at 8 bases. CDR1 SQVTM and CDR2 ANQGSEA come from the germline V gene. The trim removed 5 bases at V and 5 bases at J, leaving 6 bases unmatched. This CDR3 comprises 13 residues. CDR3 sequence reads: CSVSSGRVDTQYF. In DNA, the CDR3 is TGCAGCGTTTCAAGCGGGAGAGTAGATACGCAGTATTTT.

The J gene is TRBJ2-4, the V gene TRBV11-2, with D tentatively TRBD2 (6 bases). From germline, CDR1 is SGHAT and CDR2 FQNNGV. The CDR3 runs to 15 residues. The V end lost 2 bases, the J end lost 4 bases, and 12 bases lay between the germline ends. CDR3 sequence: CASSLLAGGKNIQYF. In nucleotides, the CDR3 is TGTGCCAGCAGCTTATTAGCCGGGGGAAAAAACATTCAGTACTTC. Full variable domain (missing parts from reference TRBV11-2 and TRBJ2-4): EAGVAQSPRYKIIEKRQSVAFWCNPISGHATLYWYQQILGQGPKLLIQFQNNGVVDDSQLPKDRFSAERLKGVDSTLKIQPAKLEDSAVYLCASSLLAGGKNIQYFGAGTRLSVL.

This clonotype was seen only a few times. The rearrangement uses TRBV30 and TRBJ2-2; D may be TRBD2 (5 bases). CDR1 is GTSNPN and CDR2 is SVGIG in the germline V gene (reference sequence). Trimming removed 5 bases from V and 5 bases from J, with 12 bases in between. The CDR3 is made up of 13 amino acids. For the CDR3, the DNA is TGTGCCTGGCGTCAAGCGGATACCGGGGAGCTGTTTTTT. Residues: CAWRQADTGELFF. The complete variable domain, with remaining parts taken from reference TRBV30 and TRBJ2-2, reads SQTIHQWPATLVQPVGSPLSLECTVEGTSNPNLYWYRQAAGRGLQLLFYSVGIGQISSEVPQNLSASRPQDRQFILSSKKLLLSDSGFYLCAWRQADTGELFFGEGSRLTVL.

The genes are TRBV7-2 and TRBJ2-5; 9 bases align to TRBD2. This CDR3 has 16 amino acids. With V trimmed by 1 base and J by 2 bases, 5 bases remained unmatched. Germline lookup yields CDR1 SGHTA and CDR2 FQGNSA. For the CDR3, the DNA is TGTGCCAGCAGCTTAGGGCCTAGCGGGACACAAGAGACCCAGTACTTC. Its protein is CASSLGPSGTQETQYF.

The J gene is TRBJ1-2, the V gene TRBV6-5; TRBD1 aligns across 9 bases. This CDR3 comprises 19 residues. Unmatched junction bases numbered 18, after V lost 2 bases and J lost 5 bases. From germline, CDR1 is MNHEY and CDR2 SVGAGI. CDR3 sequence (DNA): TGTGCCAGCAGTTACACAACCGCGGGGACAGGGAGTTTAGGGTATGGCTACACCTTC. Its translation is CASSYTTAGTGSLGYGYTF.

V usage is TRBV15 and J usage is TRBJ2-3; D is possibly TRBD2 (6 bases). This CDR3 contains 15 residues. Germline loops: CDR1 LNHNV, CDR2 YYDKDF (reference sequence). Trimming took 0 bases from V and 3 from J, leaving 10 bases between them. CDR3 nucleotides: TGTGCCACCAGCAGAGATAAGGCGGGGACAGATACGCAGTATTTT. Amino acid sequence: CATSRDKAGTDTQYF.

V and J are TRBV20-1 and TRBJ2-7; a possible D gene is TRBD2 (5 bases). There are 13 residues in the CDR3. Between the trimmed V and J ends, which lost 4 bases and 1 base, there was a span of 11 bases. The germline gives CDR1 DFQATT, CDR2 SNEGSKA (reference sequence). The CDR3 is CSANNGISYEQYF. DNA of the CDR3: TGCAGTGCTAATAACGGGATATCCTACGAGCAGTACTTC.

This clonotype has only one observation. The CDR3 loop reads CASSTLPRLAVFIPSTDTQYF. In DNA, the CDR3 is TGTGCCAGCAGCACCCTGCCGAGACTAGCGGTTTTCATTCCTAGCACAGATACGCAGTATTTT. The chain combines TRBV21-1 with TRBJ2-3; TRBD2, the table's D call, lacks a check against the DNA. TRBV21-1 is a recognized pseudogene. The CDR3 length is 21 residues.